One sample yielded the 13 T cell receptor beta chains listed below, sequenced in a study of PD-1 blockade in classical Hodgkin lymphoma. This table comes from immunoSEQ multiplex PCR, and its TCRdb copy is limited to in-frame clones, with some not included. The sample consists of tens of thousands of clones, 85% to 90% of them appearing once. Regarding time point: cycle 4 day 1 (C4D1), after five to seven weeks of nivolumab. Brentuximab vedotin exposure varied among the patients, all of whom had relapsed after autologous stem cell transplantation. Magnetic negative selection served to purify CD4+ T cells out of PBMCs that had been thawed. Source: CD4+ T cells from blood, taken before the fourth cycle of nivolumab. These receptors were obtained from a human donor with classical Hodgkin lymphoma.

This chain joins TRBV5-6 and TRBJ1-1; unclear D gene. The germline V and J ends were trimmed by 7 bases and 4 bases, with 17 bases remaining between them. The CDR3 length is 14 residues. Germline CDR1 is SGHDT and CDR2 is YYEEEE. The CDR3 DNA follows: TGTGCCAGCTCCACACCCCGGTTTGGCACTGAAGCTTTCTTT. Its translation: CASSTPRFGTEAFF. Drawing the rest from reference TRBV5-6 and TRBJ1-1, the complete variable domain is DAGVTQSPTHLIKTRGQQVTLRCSPKSGHDTVSWYQQALGQGPQFIFQYYEEEERQRGNFPDRFSGHQFPNYSSELNVNALLLGDSALYLCASSTPRFGTEAFFGQGTRLTVV.

This clone was counted a single time. V usage is TRBV6-1 and J usage is TRBJ1-5; 7 bases align to TRBD1. Germline CDR1 MNHNS, CDR2 SASEGT. With V trimmed by 7 bases and J by 0 bases, 6 bases remained unmatched. This CDR3 contains 15 residues. CDR3 sequence reads: CASTRDSNSNQPQHF. CDR3 DNA: TGTGCCAGCACCCGGGACAGTAATAGCAATCAGCCCCAGCATTTT.

This clone was detected only once. The rearrangement uses TRBV6-5 and TRBJ1-1; D ambiguous. V gave up 4 bases and J gave up 0 bases, with 9 bases separating them. This CDR3 comprises 14 residues. Germline V gene lookup returns CDR1 MNHEY and CDR2 SVGAGI. CDR3 sequence reads: CASSLGSMNTEAFF. DNA for the CDR3: TGTGCCAGCAGTTTGGGCAGCATGAACACTGAAGCTTTCTTT.

This clone was seen only once. The chain employs TRBV19 and TRBJ1-5, with D uncertain. The CDR3 covers 14 residues. The V and J ends lost 3 bases and 11 bases respectively, with 17 bases between them. From germline, CDR1 is LNHDA and CDR2 SQIVND (reference sequence). This chain's CDR3 is CASSIPRGGVAQHF. CDR3 in DNA: TGTGCCAGTAGTATTCCGCGAGGTGGCGTGGCCCAGCATTTT. The full variable domain, with the rest looked up from reference TRBV19 and TRBJ1-5, is DGGITQSPKYLFRKEGQNVTLSCEQNLNHDAMYWYRQDPGQGLRLIYYSQIVNDFQKGDIAEGYSVSREKKESFPLTVTSAQKNPTAFYLCASSIPRGGVAQHFGDGTRLSIL.

The chain employs TRBV5-5 and TRBJ2-7, with 11 bases matching TRBD2. With V trimmed by 0 bases and J by 0 bases, 5 bases remained unmatched. The CDR3 length is 17 residues. Germline assignment: CDR1 SGHKS and CDR2 YYEKEE (reference sequence). The CDR3 is CASSLGLAGGTSYEQYF. The CDR3 nucleotides read TGTGCCAGCAGCTTGGGCCTAGCGGGAGGAACCTCCTACGAGCAGTACTTC.

This chain joins TRBV25-1 and TRBJ2-3, with TRBD2 as a possible D gene (6 bases). Germline values: CDR1 MGHDK, CDR2 SYGVNS. This CDR3 has 15 residues. Trimming cost V 10 bases and J 0 bases, with 17 bases left between them. CDR3 sequence: CATTRSGSSTDTQYF. The CDR3 DNA follows: TGTGCCACCACCCGCAGCGGGTCTAGCACAGATACGCAGTATTTT.

The CDR3 protein is CSVEEPGGLLGTDTQYF. In DNA, the CDR3 is TGCAGCGTTGAAGAGCCGGGAGGGCTCTTGGGCACAGATACGCAGTATTTT. The chain couples TRBV29-1 to TRBJ2-3; TRBD2 matches 8 bases. In germline, CDR1 is SQVTM, CDR2 ANQGSEA. CDR3 size: 17 residues. With V trimmed by 0 bases and J by 1 base, 9 bases remained unmatched.

This sequence joins TRBV6-6 and TRBJ1-1; D perhaps matches TRBD1 (5 bases). The V gene's germline CDR1 is MNHNY and CDR2 SVGAGI (reference sequence). Trimming took 4 bases from V and 5 from J, leaving 8 bases between them. CDR3 length: 12 residues. The CDR3 loop is CASSSRQTEAFF. CDR3 sequence (DNA): TGTGCCAGCAGTTCACGACAGACTGAAGCTTTCTTT.

The CDR3 sequence: CASKLAGVLGEQYF. DNA of the CDR3: TGTGCCAGCAAACTAGCGGGAGTCCTGGGGGAGCAGTACTTC. This chain links TRBV27 with TRBJ2-7; TRBD2 aligns across 11 bases. Germline CDR1 is MNHEY and CDR2 is SMNVEV (reference sequence). V dropped 7 bases and J dropped 7; count of bases not matched to a gene: 9. The CDR3 consists of 14 residues.

The gene calls are TRBV28 and TRBJ2-1, with TRBD2 matching over 7 bases. After removal of 4 bases from V and 4 bases from J, the junction contained 10 bases not matched to a gene. Germline V lookup: CDR1 MDHEN, CDR2 SYDVKM. The CDR3 loop spans 16 amino acids. The CDR3 bases are TGTGCCAGCAGTTCCTCTCCGGGAGGCCCATACAATGAGCAGTTCTTC. Translation gives CASSSSPGGPYNEQFF.

This chain connects TRBV4-2 to TRBJ2-4, with TRBD2 matching 7 bases. The junction had 7 bases not matched to a gene; V was cut back by 0 bases and J by 5 bases. There are 16 residues in the CDR3. The germline V gene encodes CDR1 LGHNA and CDR2 YNFKEQ. This chain's CDR3 is CASSQDIGLAENIQYF. As DNA, the CDR3 is TGTGCCAGCAGCCAAGATATCGGGCTAGCGGAAAACATTCAGTACTTC.

The genes are TRBV10-3 and TRBJ2-1, with 10 nucleotides matching TRBD2. The CDR3 sequence is 18 residues long. Germline V CDR1 and CDR2: ENHRY, SYGVKD. The junction had 10 bases not matched to a gene; V was cut back by 0 bases and J by 5 bases. CDR3 residues: CAISESFELGLANNEQFF. CDR3 nucleotides: TGTGCCATCAGTGAGTCTTTTGAATTGGGACTAGCGAACAATGAGCAGTTCTTC.

This clone has more than one count but fewer than ten. The chain joins TRBV6-6 to TRBJ1-2; no reliable D call. CDR1 and CDR2 from the germline V gene are MNHNY and SVGAGI (reference sequence). The CDR3 loop spans 14 amino acids. The germline V and J ends were trimmed by 0 bases and 8 bases, with 13 bases remaining between them. CDR3: CASSYSEGGRGYTF. The CDR3 DNA reads as TGTGCCAGCAGTTACTCGGAGGGCGGACGAGGCTACACCTTC.